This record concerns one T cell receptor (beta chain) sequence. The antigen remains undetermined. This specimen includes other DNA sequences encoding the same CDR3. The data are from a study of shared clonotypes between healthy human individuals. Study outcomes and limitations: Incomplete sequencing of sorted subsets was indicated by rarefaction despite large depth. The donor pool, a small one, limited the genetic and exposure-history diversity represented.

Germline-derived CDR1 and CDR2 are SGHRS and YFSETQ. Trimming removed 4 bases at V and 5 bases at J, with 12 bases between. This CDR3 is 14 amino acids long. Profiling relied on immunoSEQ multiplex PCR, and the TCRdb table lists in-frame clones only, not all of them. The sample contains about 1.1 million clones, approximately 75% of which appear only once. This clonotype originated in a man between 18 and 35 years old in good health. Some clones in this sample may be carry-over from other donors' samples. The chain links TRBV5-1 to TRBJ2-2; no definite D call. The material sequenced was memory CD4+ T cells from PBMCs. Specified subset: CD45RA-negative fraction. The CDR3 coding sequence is TGCGCCAGCAGCCCGGGCAGTGGGACCGGGGAGCTGTTTTTT. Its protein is CASSPGSGTGELFF. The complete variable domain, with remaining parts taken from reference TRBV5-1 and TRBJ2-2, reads KAGVTQTPRYLIKTRGQQVTLSCSPISGHRSVSWYQQTPGQGLQFLFEYFSETQRNKGNFPGRFSGRQFSNSRSEMNVSTLELGDSALYLCASSPGSGTGELFFGEGSRLTVL.